This is a list of T cell receptor beta chains from one sample in a study of blood T cell repertoires in COVID-19. The data were produced by immunoSEQ multiplex PCR, yet TCRdb's version contains in-frame clones alone and is incomplete. This table has about 170,000 clones, around nine tenths appearing once. Sequencing was performed on peripheral blood. The receptors here all came from a woman older than 75 with COVID-19, enrolled during active disease. The CDR3 runs from the conserved cysteine through the conserved F or W. A D gene is named only where the DNA matches it firmly. Size is omitted from some rows. Given values are once, few, many or a class for expanded clones.

v_call	clone_size	j_call	d_call	cdr3_aa	cdr3_nt
TRBV19	-	TRBJ1-2	TRBD1	CASKGQPGDYTF	TGTGCCAGTAAGGGACAGCCAGGAGACTACACCTTC
TRBV14	-	TRBJ1-5	-	CASSQDIREVAPNQPQHF	TGTGCCAGCAGCCAAGATATTCGGGAAGTGGCTCCCAATCAGCCCCAGCATTTT
TRBV7-2	once	TRBJ1-2	TRBD1	CASSLVQGAMSGYTF	TGTGCCAGCAGCTTAGTGCAGGGGGCGATGAGCGGCTACACCTTC
TRBV2	-	TRBJ1-5	-	CASSSGPGGGSNQPQHF	TGTGCCAGCAGCTCCGGGCCGGGAGGCGGTAGCAATCAGCCCCAGCATTTT
TRBV3-1/TRBV3-2	-	TRBJ2-1	-	CASSQDFGDTGKGEQFF	TGTGCCAGCAGCCAAGATTTTGGAGACACCGGGAAAGGGGAGCAGTTCTTC
TRBV5-4	-	TRBJ2-3	TRBD2	CASSSRKPLAGVTDTQYF	TGTGCCAGCAGCTCCAGAAAACCCCTAGCGGGAGTAACAGATACGCAGTATTTT
TRBV9	-	TRBJ2-3	TRBD1	CASSGGQNTDTQYF	TGTGCCAGCAGCGGGGGACAGAACACAGATACGCAGTATTTT
TRBV3-1/TRBV3-2	-	TRBJ1-3	-	CASSQESGNTIYF	TGTGCCAGCAGCCAAGAATCGGGAAACACCATATATTTT
TRBV7-8	-	TRBJ1-4	TRBD1	CASSVGTGVGEKLFF	TGTGCCAGCAGCGTCGGGACAGGGGTAGGGGAAAAACTGTTTTTT
TRBV5-4	-	TRBJ2-1	-	CASSLERAADEQFF	TGTGCCAGCAGCCTCGAGCGCGCTGCGGATGAGCAGTTCTTC
TRBV6-2/TRBV6-3	-	TRBJ2-7	-	CASSPSGWAYEQYF	TGTGCCAGCAGTCCCAGCGGGTGGGCCTACGAGCAGTACTTC
TRBV28	once	TRBJ1-1	-	CASSFSMNTEAFF	TGTGCCAGCAGTTTTTCCATGAACACTGAAGCTTTCTTT
TRBV29-1	-	TRBJ1-5	TRBD1	CSVEVAGGSAGGNQPQHF	TGCAGCGTTGAAGTGGCAGGGGGTAGCGCTGGGGGCAATCAGCCCCAGCATTTT
TRBV5-1	few	TRBJ2-2	TRBD1	CASSSGLGTALQVTGELFF	TGCGCCAGCAGCTCGGGGCTGGGGACAGCCCTTCAGGTCACCGGGGAGCTGTTTTTT
TRBV4-1	-	TRBJ2-1	TRBD2	CASSLTPGLNEQFF	TGCGCCAGCAGCTTAACTCCGGGACTAAATGAGCAGTTCTTC
TRBV6-5	-	TRBJ2-1	TRBD2	CASAAGAFDEQFF	TGTGCCAGCGCAGCGGGGGCATTCGATGAGCAGTTCTTC
TRBV4-2	few	TRBJ2-3	-	CASSQGVLGYTQYF	TGTGCCAGCAGCCAAGGGGTCCTCGGGTATACGCAGTATTTT
TRBV4-1	-	TRBJ2-1	TRBD2	CASSQDFASGINEQFF	TGCGCCAGCAGCCAAGATTTTGCTAGCGGGATTAATGAGCAGTTCTTC
TRBV7-3	-	TRBJ1-5	-	CASSFTYCGQRNQPQHF	TGTGCCAGCAGCTTCACCTACTGTGGACAGCGCAATCAGCCCCAGCATTTT
TRBV6-2/TRBV6-3	-	TRBJ2-7	-	CASSPSGTQSVEQYF	TGTGCCAGCAGCCCCAGCGGGACACAAAGCGTCGAGCAGTACTTC
TRBV5-3	-	TRBJ2-2	-	CARSTYSRVTGELFF	TGTGCCAGAAGCACCTACTCCAGGGTCACCGGGGAGCTGTTTTTT
TRBV9	once	TRBJ1-4	TRBD1	CASSSTGVANEKLFF	TGTGCCAGCAGCAGCACAGGGGTTGCTAATGAAAAACTGTTTTTT
TRBV9	-	TRBJ1-4	-	CASSDTEGIGKLFF	TGTGCCAGCAGCGACACAGAAGGTATCGGAAAACTGTTTTTT
TRBV11-3	few	TRBJ2-1	-	CASSLDVDSEQFF	TGTGCCAGCAGCTTGGATGTAGACTCTGAGCAGTTCTTC
TRBV19	-	TRBJ2-7	-	CASSIGDWSYEQYF	TGTGCCAGTAGTATAGGGGACTGGTCCTACGAGCAGTACTTC
TRBV6-5	-	TRBJ2-2	-	CASRPLGTTGELFF	TGTGCCAGCAGACCACTAGGTACCACCGGGGAGCTGTTTTTT
TRBV6-5	-	TRBJ2-7	-	CASSRQQSYEQYF	TGTGCCAGCAGCCGACAGCAATCCTACGAGCAGTACTTC
TRBV11-2	-	TRBJ2-7	TRBD1	CASSSNLQGYAYEQYF	TGTGCCAGCAGCTCGAACCTACAGGGGTATGCCTACGAGCAGTACTTC
TRBV5-5	-	TRBJ1-2	-	CASSFTGRGDYGYTF	TGTGCCAGCAGCTTTACAGGCAGGGGCGACTATGGCTACACCTTC
TRBV27	-	TRBJ1-5	TRBD1	CASSPGTGPGMPQHF	TGTGCCAGCAGCCCCGGGACAGGCCCAGGGATGCCCCAGCATTTT
TRBV18	-	TRBJ1-2	-	CASSDGTGNYGYTF	TGTGCCAGCTCAGACGGGACTGGTAACTATGGCTACACCTTC